This T cell receptor (beta chain) was profiled in a study of T cells in Graves' hyperthyroidism and ophthalmopathy. This clonotype was observed at least ten times. Its specificity is not known. A read error may produce the germline difference seen at one junction end. The CDR3 has 13 residues. CDR1 SGHTA and CDR2 FQGNSA come from the germline V gene. Amplified regions were TCR beta CDR3 sequences from RNA transcripts. The TCR CDR3 first-round RT-PCR relied on the HTBI primer set. TCRdb re-called the multiplex PCR reads through MiXCR, storing one row per CDR3 protein. The data show roughly 500,000 distinct CDR3 sequences, about 46% seen once. Not enrolled were patients with uncontrolled infection, other autoimmune disease, pregnancy or lactation. Clinical symptoms, serum thyroxine and TRAb, thyroid ultrasound and orbital computed tomography were used for the diagnoses. Study outcomes and limitations: A model of 13 V-J features distinguished ophthalmopathy from stable hyperthyroidism. Among thyroid clonotypes expanded above 0.001, most also appeared in blood.

The clonotype comes from an adult woman with Graves' disease, either hyperthyroidism or ophthalmopathy (not recorded which). The chain links TRBV7-2 to TRBJ1-1; a possible D gene is TRBD1 (5 bases). The sample comprised peripheral blood or thyroid tissue (not recorded which). CDR3 bases: TGTGCCAGCAGCTATCAGGGATACACTAAAGCTTTCTTT. Translated, it gives CASSYQGYTKAFF.